Listed below are T cell receptor beta chains from one sample, sequenced in a study of T cells after yellow fever vaccination. TCRdb re-called the 5' RACE reads through MiXCR, storing one row per CDR3 protein. Here the sample spans hundreds of thousands of distinct CDR3 sequences, 17% being singletons. Here the sequenced sample was PBMCs, taken 5 to 6 days after the first yellow fever vaccination. Every receptor here comes from a man aged 18 to 35 who received the YFV17D yellow fever vaccine. Both conserved end residues are part of each CDR3. The D gene is left open where the match is weak.

- 16 TRBJ2-7 TRBV6-1 CASSEAGAGLQYEQYF
- 14 TRBJ1-5 TRBV12-3/TRBV12-4 CASSLRGGHQPQHF
- 14 TRBJ2-2 TRBV6-5 CASSYDLNTGELFF
- 13 TRBJ1-4 TRBV7-3 CASSRSTNEKLFF
- 14 TRBJ2-7 TRBV5-1 CASSSMRSSYEQYF
- 14 TRBJ2-7 TRBV3-1 CASSQGLNPYEQYF
- 14 TRBJ1-4 TRBV7-2 CASSLVTANEKLFF
TRBD2 16 TRBJ2-1 TRBV3-1 CASSPRAGLGEIEQFF
TRBD1 15 TRBJ2-2 TRBV4-3 CASSPATGSTGELFF
- 14 TRBJ2-5 TRBV5-1 CASSSQGGEETQYF
TRBD1 15 TRBJ2-3 TRBV6-2/TRBV6-3 CASRDRGASTDTQYF
- 13 TRBJ2-4 TRBV7-8 CASSLGDVNIQYF
- 12 TRBJ2-1 TRBV5-1 CASSLYGGEQFF
TRBD2 17 TRBJ2-3 TRBV3-1 CASSQDSSGGFTDTQYF
TRBD1 16 TRBJ1-6 TRBV11-2 CASSPGTGTLLSPLHF
- 16 TRBJ2-5 TRBV4-1 CASSQEVAGSQETQYF
- 16 TRBJ2-2 TRBV5-5 CASSLATDTIGGELFF
- 14 TRBJ2-1 TRBV5-1 CASSLEGARNEQFF
- 16 TRBJ2-3 TRBV6-5 CASSLGAGTHVDTQYF
TRBD1 13 TRBJ1-5 TRBV19 CASWDRENQPQHF
- 12 TRBJ1-2 TRBV5-4 CASRAGVYGYTF
- 17 TRBJ1-1 TRBV5-1 CASSLKTAAVVNTEAFF
- 14 TRBJ1-2 TRBV9 CASSAPGISQGYTF
- 17 TRBJ2-2 TRBV7-3 CASSRPGKDGNTGELFF
- 17 TRBJ1-4 TRBV5-1 CASSYEERRSSNEKLFF
TRBD1 14 TRBJ2-1 TRBV18 CASQSGQGTNEQFF
- 13 TRBJ2-6 TRBV6-2/TRBV6-3 CASREFGANVLTF
- 14 TRBJ1-5 TRBV6-1 CASSRGWGGQPQHF
- 14 TRBJ1-2 TRBV27 CASSPQGSGYGYTF
- 14 TRBJ1-2 TRBV18 CASSPPSANYGYTF
TRBD1 15 TRBJ2-7 TRBV7-9 CASSLKDRGSYEQYF
TRBD1 14 TRBJ1-5 TRBV20-1 CSATLLTQGEPQHF
- 12 TRBJ1-3 TRBV7-2 CASSFPLGTIYF
TRBD2 14 TRBJ2-5 TRBV6-5 CASSYSGGSETQYF
- 16 TRBJ2-1 TRBV14 CASSQDRGNTYNEQFF
- 14 TRBJ2-2 TRBV18 CASSPQGTTGELFF
- 14 TRBJ1-1 TRBV20-1 CSAPWSSGGTEAFF
TRBD1 13 TRBJ1-2 TRBV7-9 CASSFGTAYGYTF
- 13 TRBJ2-2 TRBV5-4 CASSDGQVLGLFF
TRBD1 15 TRBJ1-2 TRBV7-9 CASGQGSGANYGYTF
- 15 TRBJ2-1 TRBV6-5 CASSYGDGTYNEQFF
- 15 TRBJ2-1 TRBV4-1 CASTLLRASYNEQFF
TRBD2 14 TRBJ2-1 TRBV7-3 CASSLNSGVYEQFF
- 14 TRBJ2-3 TRBV7-3 CASSLKRFPDTQYF
TRBD1 18 TRBJ1-3 TRBV4-3 CASSYTIPGTDSGNTIYF
TRBD2 14 TRBJ2-1 TRBV20-1 CSAGSGDSYNEQFF
- 14 TRBJ1-1 TRBV30 CAWSSSGMNTEAFF
TRBD2 15 TRBJ2-3 TRBV30 CAWSVGVAGGDTQYF
- 13 TRBJ2-5 TRBV6-1 CASRSSVEETQYF
- 15 TRBJ1-2 TRBV30 CAWSVALGSNYGYTF
- 13 TRBJ2-3 TRBV11-3 CASSLGASDTQYF
- 17 TRBJ2-4 TRBV29-1 CSVEDAGTLGTKNIQYF
TRBD2 17 TRBJ2-3 TRBV7-9 CASSLSPAGGHTDTQYF